The TCR beta chain under discussion was sequenced for a study of blood T cell repertoires in COVID-19 (dated by TCRdb to the early 2020s). Regarding the complete study: Collaborator samples came from the United States, Italy and Spain and covered acute and convalescent phases of COVID-19. The prospective study material was composed of cDNA or gDNA derived from T cells, B-cell-depleted T cells, or PBMCs. Deeply sampled blood TCRbeta repertoires from subjects exposed to, actively infected with, or recovered from COVID-19 were included in the dataset. The repertoires were made available in a free public database intended to serve as a resource for research on the immune response to SARS-CoV-2. The samples were drawn from the first 160 participants of the ongoing ImmuneRACE study and from under 1,500 subjects provided by 6 global collaborators. Sample metadata almost always included a de-identified subject ID, COVID-19 status, age in years and sex. Where available, HLA class I and class II types were taken from metadata supplied by the sample provider and were not determined by assay-based typing.

TCRbeta CDR3 regions were amplified from genomic DNA using the immunoSEQ Assay, a bias-controlled multiplex PCR. Concerning the study's data processing: Nucleated cell counts per sample were estimated from amplification of reference gene primers within the assay. Sequence reads were collapsed and filtered to measure the absolute abundance of every unique TCRbeta CDR3 rearrangement. For each sample, productive Simpson clonality was calculated as the square root of Simpson's diversity index over productive rearrangements. TCRdb stores this immuneACCESS table with in-frame sequences only. Part of the clones is absent; in the studies checked, under half of the shortfall reflects unresolved V genes, and no reason is known for the rest. The DNA was the basis for D and trimming; V, J and clone size are from that table. Counted in this sample were roughly 350,000 clones; roughly nine tenths of them appeared once. About a fifth of the sample is in the top ten clones.

The CDR3 covers 15 residues, taking in both the cysteine and the phenylalanine. Only the CDR3 region is kept as DNA, spanning 45 bases read in frame from base 1. Based on the germline V gene, the CDR1 and CDR2 sequences are SNHLY and FYNNEI. V loses 3 bases of germline sequence and J loses 2 bases, and the interval between the two ends is 14 bases. Remarks on this clone: The specificity of this receptor is unknown. No much larger clonotype is one base removed from it; base qualities were not supplied.

Participants in the prospective study were aged about 18 to 100 years, lived in about two dozen United States geographic areas, and enrolled through a virtual design. In the prospective study, participants were assigned to cohorts based on the clinical history participants reported in a screening survey and a study questionnaire. For ImmuneRACE Cohort 3, a participant was defined as recovered based on two consecutive negative NP/OP PCR tests, clearance by a healthcare professional, or resolution of symptoms. In the prospective study, mobile phlebotomists collected whole blood, serum and a nasopharyngeal or oropharyngeal swab from each participant. Over a roughly two-month period, participants in the prospective study had the option of providing additional blood draws and questionnaires. Before DNA extraction, prospective study blood samples were shipped either frozen or at room temperature. Study-wide findings and limitations: The amount of clinical and demographic metadata varied by source and participant and was provided uncurated.

The clonotype comes from a woman aged 25 to 39 who had recovered from COVID-19. The sequencing input was PBMCs or T cells enriched from blood (not recorded which). Here the chain combines TRBV2 and TRBJ2-7; no D segment can be confidently identified. In nucleotide form, the sequence is TGTGCCAGCAGTGAGCTTAACAGATCCACCTACGAGCAGTACTTC. This encodes CASSELNRSTYEQYF.